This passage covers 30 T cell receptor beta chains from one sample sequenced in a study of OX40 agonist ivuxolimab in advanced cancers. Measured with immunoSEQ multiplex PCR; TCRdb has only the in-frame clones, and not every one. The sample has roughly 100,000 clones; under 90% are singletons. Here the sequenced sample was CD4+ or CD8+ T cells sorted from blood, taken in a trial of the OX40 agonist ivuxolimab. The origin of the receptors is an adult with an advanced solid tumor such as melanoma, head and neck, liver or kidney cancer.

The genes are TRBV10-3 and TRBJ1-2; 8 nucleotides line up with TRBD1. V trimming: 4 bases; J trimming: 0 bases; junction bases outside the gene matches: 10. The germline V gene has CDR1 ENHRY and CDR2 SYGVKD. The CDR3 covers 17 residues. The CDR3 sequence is CAISGSGGPPSNYGYTF. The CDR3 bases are TGTGCCATCAGTGGATCAGGGGGCCCACCCTCTAACTATGGCTACACCTTC.

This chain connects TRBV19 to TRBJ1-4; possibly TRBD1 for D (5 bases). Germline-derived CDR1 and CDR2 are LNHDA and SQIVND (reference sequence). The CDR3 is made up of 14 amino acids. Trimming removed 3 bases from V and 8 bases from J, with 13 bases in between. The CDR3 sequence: CASSIAGQGEKLFF. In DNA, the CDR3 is TGTGCCAGTAGTATCGCGGGGCAGGGCGAAAAACTGTTTTTT.

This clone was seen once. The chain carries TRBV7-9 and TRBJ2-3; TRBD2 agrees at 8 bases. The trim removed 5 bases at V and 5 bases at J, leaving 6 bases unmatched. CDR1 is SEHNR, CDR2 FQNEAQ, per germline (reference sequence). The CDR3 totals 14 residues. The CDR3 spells CASSPGLAGDTQYF. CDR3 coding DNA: TGTGCCAGCAGCCCCGGACTAGCTGGAGATACGCAGTATTTT. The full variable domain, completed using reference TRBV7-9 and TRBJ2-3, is DTGVSQNPRHKITKRGQNVTFRCDPISEHNRLYWYRQTLGQGPEFLTYFQNEAQLEKSRLLSDRFSAERPKGSFSTLEIQRTEQGDSAMYLCASSPGLAGDTQYFGPGTRLTVL.

For the CDR3, the DNA is TGTGCCAGCAGCCTGTCCCGGCGGTCCGGCACCGGGGAGCTGTTTTTT. Amino acid sequence: CASSLSRRSGTGELFF. The chain carries TRBV11-2 and TRBJ2-2; D remains unclear. Trimming took off 5 bases at V and 4 bases at J, with 17 bases between the two ends. The CDR3 is made up of 16 amino acids. Looked up from germline, CDR1 is SGHAT and CDR2 is FQNNGV.

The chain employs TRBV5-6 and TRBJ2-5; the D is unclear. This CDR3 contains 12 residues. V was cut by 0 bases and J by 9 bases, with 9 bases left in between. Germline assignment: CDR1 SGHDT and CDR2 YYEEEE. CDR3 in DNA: TGTGCCAGCAGCTTGGCCGAGAGGTCCCAGTACTTC. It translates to CASSLAERSQYF.

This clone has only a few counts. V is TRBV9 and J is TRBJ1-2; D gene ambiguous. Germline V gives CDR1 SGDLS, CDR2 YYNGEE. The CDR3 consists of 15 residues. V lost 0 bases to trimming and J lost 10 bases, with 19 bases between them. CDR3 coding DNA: TGTGCCAGCAGCGTAGCTTCGGAGGGTTACTTCCCCTACACCTTC. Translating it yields CASSVASEGYFPYTF.

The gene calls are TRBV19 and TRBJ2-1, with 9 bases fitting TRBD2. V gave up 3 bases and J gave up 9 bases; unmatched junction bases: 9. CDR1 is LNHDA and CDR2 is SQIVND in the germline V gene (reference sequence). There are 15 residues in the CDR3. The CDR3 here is CASSILGGGAGEQFF. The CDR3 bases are TGTGCCAGTAGTATCCTAGGCGGGGGGGCCGGTGAGCAGTTCTTC. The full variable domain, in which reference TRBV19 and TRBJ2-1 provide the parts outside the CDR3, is DGGITQSPKYLFRKEGQNVTLSCEQNLNHDAMYWYRQDPGQGLRLIYYSQIVNDFQKGDIAEGYSVSREKKESFPLTVTSAQKNPTAFYLCASSILGGGAGEQFFGPGTRLTVL.

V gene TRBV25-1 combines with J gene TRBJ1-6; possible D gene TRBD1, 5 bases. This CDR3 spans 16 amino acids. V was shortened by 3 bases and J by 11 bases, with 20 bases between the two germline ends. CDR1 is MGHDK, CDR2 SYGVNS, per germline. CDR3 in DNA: TGTGCCAGCAGTGATGCGACCGCCCAGGGTAGGGCACCCCTCCACTTT. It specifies CASSDATAQGRAPLHF.

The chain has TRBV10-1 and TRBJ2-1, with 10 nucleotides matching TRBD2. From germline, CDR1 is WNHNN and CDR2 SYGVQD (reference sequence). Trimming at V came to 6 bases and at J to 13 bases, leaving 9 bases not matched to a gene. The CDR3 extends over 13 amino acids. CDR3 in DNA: TGCGCCAGCAGCCTTAGCGGGGGGAATCAACAGTTCTTC. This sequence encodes CASSLSGGNQQFF.

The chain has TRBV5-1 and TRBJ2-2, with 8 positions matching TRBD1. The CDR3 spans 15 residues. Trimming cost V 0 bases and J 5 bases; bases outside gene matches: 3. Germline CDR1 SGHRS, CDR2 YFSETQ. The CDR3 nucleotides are TGCGCCAGCAGCTTGGGGACAGGGAGGACCGGGGAGCTGTTTTTT. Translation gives CASSLGTGRTGELFF.

The CDR3 region is CASQKGAMGNEQFF. CDR3 DNA: TGTGCCAGCCAGAAGGGGGCGATGGGGAATGAGCAGTTCTTC. This chain uses TRBV5-5 with TRBJ2-1; 7 bases line up with TRBD1. CDR3 size: 14 residues. With V trimmed by 7 bases and J by 7 bases, 11 bases remained unmatched. Per the germline V gene, CDR1 is SGHKS and CDR2 is YYEKEE (reference sequence).

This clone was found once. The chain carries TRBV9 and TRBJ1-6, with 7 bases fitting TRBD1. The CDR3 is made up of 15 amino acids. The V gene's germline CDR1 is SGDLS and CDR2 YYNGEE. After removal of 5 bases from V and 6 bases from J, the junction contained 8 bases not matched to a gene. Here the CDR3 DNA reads TGTGCCAGCAGTAACATGGGACAGTCTAATTCACCCCTCCACTTT. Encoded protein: CASSNMGQSNSPLHF.

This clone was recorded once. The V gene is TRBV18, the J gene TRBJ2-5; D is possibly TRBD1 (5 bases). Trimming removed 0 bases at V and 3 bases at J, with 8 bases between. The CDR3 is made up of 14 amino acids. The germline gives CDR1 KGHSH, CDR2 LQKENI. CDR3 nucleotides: TGTGCCAGCTCACCACCTGTAGGGGAAGAGACCCAGTACTTC. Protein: CASSPPVGEETQYF.

The CDR3 coding sequence is TGTGCCAGCAGCTTTTGGCGGGAGATCAACTATGGCTACACCTTC. Translated, it gives CASSFWREINYGYTF. The chain joins TRBV7-9 to TRBJ1-2; D not certain. Germline-derived CDR1 and CDR2 are SEHNR and FQNEAQ (reference sequence). The CDR3 runs to 15 residues. Trimming removed 3 bases from V and 2 bases from J, with 13 bases in between.

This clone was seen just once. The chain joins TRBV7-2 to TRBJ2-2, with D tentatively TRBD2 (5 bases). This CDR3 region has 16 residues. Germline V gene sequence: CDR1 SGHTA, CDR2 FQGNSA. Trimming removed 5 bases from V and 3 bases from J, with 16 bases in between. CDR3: CASSPLKLGHTGELFF. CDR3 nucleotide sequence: TGTGCCAGCAGCCCCCTCAAACTAGGTCACACCGGGGAGCTGTTTTTT.

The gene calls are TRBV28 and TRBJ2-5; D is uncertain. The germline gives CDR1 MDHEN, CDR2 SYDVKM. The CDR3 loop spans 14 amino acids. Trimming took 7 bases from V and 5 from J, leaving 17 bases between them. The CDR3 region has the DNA TGTGCCAGCACCCCGCGGAGCTCCGGGGAGACCCAGTACTTC. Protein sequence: CASTPRSSGETQYF.

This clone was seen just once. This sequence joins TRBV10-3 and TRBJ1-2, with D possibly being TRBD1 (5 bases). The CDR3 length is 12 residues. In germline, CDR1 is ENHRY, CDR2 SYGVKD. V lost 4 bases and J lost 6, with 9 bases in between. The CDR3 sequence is CAISGGGDGYTF. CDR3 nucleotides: TGTGCCATCAGTGGGGGGGGAGATGGCTACACCTTC.

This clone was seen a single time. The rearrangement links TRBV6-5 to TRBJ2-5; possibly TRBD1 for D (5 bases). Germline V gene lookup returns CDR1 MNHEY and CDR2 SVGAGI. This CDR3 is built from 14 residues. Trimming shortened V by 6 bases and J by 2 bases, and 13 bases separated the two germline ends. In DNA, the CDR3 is TGTGCCAGCAGCCCCGTACAGGAGCAAGAGACCCAGTACTTC. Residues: CASSPVQEQETQYF.

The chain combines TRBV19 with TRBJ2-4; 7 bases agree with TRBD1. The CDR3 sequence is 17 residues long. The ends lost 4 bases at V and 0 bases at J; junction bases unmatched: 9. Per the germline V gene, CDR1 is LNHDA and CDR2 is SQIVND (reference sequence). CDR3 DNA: TGTGCCAGTAGTAGAGAACAGGGGTGGGTAGCCAAAAACATTCAGTACTTC. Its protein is CASSREQGWVAKNIQYF.

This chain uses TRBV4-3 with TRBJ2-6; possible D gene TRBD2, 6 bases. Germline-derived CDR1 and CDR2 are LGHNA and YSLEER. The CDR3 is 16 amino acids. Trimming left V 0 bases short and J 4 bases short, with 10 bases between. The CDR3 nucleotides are TGCGCCAGCAGCCAAGAGACGGGGGACGGGGCCAACGTCCTGACTTTC. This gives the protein CASSQETGDGANVLTF.

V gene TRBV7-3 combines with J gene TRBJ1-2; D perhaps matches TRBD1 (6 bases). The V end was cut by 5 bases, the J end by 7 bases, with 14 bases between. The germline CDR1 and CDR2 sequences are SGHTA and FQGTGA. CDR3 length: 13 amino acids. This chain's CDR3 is CASSQNTGSGYTF. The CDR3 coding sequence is TGTGCCAGCAGCCAAAATACAGGGAGTGGCTACACCTTC.

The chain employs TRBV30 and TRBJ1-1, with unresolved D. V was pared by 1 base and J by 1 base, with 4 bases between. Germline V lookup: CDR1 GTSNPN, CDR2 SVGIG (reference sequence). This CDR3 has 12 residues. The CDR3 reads CAWSAPNTEAFF. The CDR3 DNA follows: TGTGCCTGGAGTGCCCCGAACACTGAAGCTTTCTTT. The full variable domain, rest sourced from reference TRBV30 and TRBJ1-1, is SQTIHQWPATLVQPVGSPLSLECTVEGTSNPNLYWYRQAAGRGLQLLFYSVGIGQISSEVPQNLSASRPQDRQFILSSKKLLLSDSGFYLCAWSAPNTEAFFGQGTRLTVV.

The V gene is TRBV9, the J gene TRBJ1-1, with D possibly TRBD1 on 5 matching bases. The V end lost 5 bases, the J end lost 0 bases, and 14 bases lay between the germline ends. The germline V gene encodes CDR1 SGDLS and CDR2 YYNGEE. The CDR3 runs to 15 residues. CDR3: CASRSSGSMNTEAFF. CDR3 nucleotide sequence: TGTGCCAGCAGGTCCTCAGGGTCTATGAACACTGAAGCTTTCTTT.

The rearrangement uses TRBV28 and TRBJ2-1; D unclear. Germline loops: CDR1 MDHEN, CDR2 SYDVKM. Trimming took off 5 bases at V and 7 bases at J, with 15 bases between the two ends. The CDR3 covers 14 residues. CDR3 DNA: TGTGCCAGCAGTCTGGACCAACCCGGGAATGAGCAGTTCTTC. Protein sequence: CASSLDQPGNEQFF.

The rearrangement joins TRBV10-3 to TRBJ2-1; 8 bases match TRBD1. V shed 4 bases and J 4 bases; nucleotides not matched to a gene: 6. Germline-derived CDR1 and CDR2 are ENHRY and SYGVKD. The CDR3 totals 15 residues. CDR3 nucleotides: TGTGCCATCAGTGGTCAGGGGGCCTATTACAATGAGCAGTTCTTC. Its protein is CAISGQGAYYNEQFF.

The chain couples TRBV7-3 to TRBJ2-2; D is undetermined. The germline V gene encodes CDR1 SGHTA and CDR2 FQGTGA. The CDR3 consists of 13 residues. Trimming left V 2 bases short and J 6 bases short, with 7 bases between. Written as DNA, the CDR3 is TGTGCCAGCAGCTTATTAGGTTCCGGGGAGCTGTTTTTT. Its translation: CASSLLGSGELFF.

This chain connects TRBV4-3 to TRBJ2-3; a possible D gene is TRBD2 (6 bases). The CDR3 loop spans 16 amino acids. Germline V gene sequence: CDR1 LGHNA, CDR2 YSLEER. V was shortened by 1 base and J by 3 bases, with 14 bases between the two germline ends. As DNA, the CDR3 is TGCGCCAGCAGCCAAGTTGGGGGGTTCCCTACAGATACGCAGTATTTT. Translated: CASSQVGGFPTDTQYF.

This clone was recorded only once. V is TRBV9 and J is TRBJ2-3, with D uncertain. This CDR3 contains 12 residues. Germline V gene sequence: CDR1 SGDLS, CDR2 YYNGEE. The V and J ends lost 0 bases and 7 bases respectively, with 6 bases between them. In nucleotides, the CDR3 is TGTGCCAGCAGCGTAGGGCGAAATACGCAGTATTTT. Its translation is CASSVGRNTQYF. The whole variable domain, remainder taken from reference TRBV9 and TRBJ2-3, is DSGVTQTPKHLITATGQRVTLRCSPRSGDLSVYWYQQSLDQGLQFLIQYYNGEERAKGNILERFSAQQFPDLHSELNLSSLELGDSALYFCASSVGRNTQYFGPGTRLTVL.

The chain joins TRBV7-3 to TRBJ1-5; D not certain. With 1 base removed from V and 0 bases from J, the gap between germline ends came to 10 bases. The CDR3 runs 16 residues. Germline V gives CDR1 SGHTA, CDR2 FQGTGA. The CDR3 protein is CASSLRAGSSNQPQHF. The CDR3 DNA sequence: TGTGCCAGCAGCTTAAGGGCCGGAAGTAGCAATCAGCCCCAGCATTTT.

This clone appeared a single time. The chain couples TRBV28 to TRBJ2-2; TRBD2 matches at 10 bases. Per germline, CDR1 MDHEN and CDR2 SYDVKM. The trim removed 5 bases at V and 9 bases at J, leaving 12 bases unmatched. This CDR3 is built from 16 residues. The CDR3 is CASSIRSGGALRELFF. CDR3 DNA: TGTGCCAGCAGTATCCGAAGCGGGGGGGCCCTCAGGGAGCTGTTTTTT.